The present TCR beta chain was sequenced within a study of blood T cell repertoires in COVID-19. The wider study: Italy, Spain and the United States were the sources of the convalescent and acute COVID-19 samples. PBMCs, B-cell-depleted T cells, or T cells provided the cDNA or gDNA that made up the material.

Using immunoSEQ multiplex PCR, the repertoire was profiled, and TCRdb retains in-frame clones only, with some absent. Here the sample spans about 160,000 clones, 88% being singletons. Grouping used clinical history reported by participants in a survey and questionnaire. Germline CDR1 MGHDK, CDR2 SYGVNS. V was clipped by 2 bases and J by 5 bases; unmatched bases: 7. There are 16 residues in the CDR3. V and J are TRBV25-1 and TRBJ2-2, with 8 nucleotides matching TRBD1. The clonotype was recovered from a woman aged 45-65 years who had recovered from COVID-19. Sequenced sample: PBMCs or T cells enriched from blood (not recorded which). CDR3 DNA sequence: TGTGCCAGCAGTGAACGGGGCAGGGGGCGAACCGGGGAGCTGTTTTTT. Protein: CASSERGRGRTGELFF.